What follows are 8 T cell receptor beta chains derived from one specimen sequenced in a study of blood T cell repertoires in COVID-19. This table comes from immunoSEQ multiplex PCR, and its TCRdb copy is limited to in-frame clones, with some not included. The sample has fewer than 250,000 clones; over 65% are singletons. The sequenced material came from peripheral blood. All receptors derive from a woman in her 70s with active or convalescent COVID-19.

J is TRBJ2-1 and V is TRBV20-1, with D unresolved. The ends were cut back, 2 bases at V and 10 bases at J, with 9 bases in the middle. CDR1 and CDR2 (germline): DFQATT, SNEGSKA (reference sequence). There are 11 residues in the CDR3. CDR3 protein: CSARKTEEQFF. CDR3 sequence (DNA): TGCAGTGCTAGAAAGACTGAGGAGCAGTTCTTC.

CDR3 in DNA: TGTGCCAGCAGCTTCAGTTACCAAGAGACCCAGTACTTC. It specifies CASSFSYQETQYF. This chain uses TRBV7-2 with TRBJ2-5; D ambiguous. V lost 3 bases and J 0 bases, leaving 5 bases between the germline ends. Germline V gene sequence: CDR1 SGHTA, CDR2 FQGNSA. The CDR3 totals 13 residues.

The chain is built from TRBV5-6 and TRBJ2-1; weak D call: TRBD1 (5 bases). V shed 6 bases and J shed 8 bases, with 15 bases lying between them. Germline V gene lookup returns CDR1 SGHDT and CDR2 YYEEEE. The CDR3 consists of 13 residues. The CDR3 DNA reads as TGTGCCAGCAACCTGAGGTCCAGGGATGAGCAGTTCTTC. Protein product: CASNLRSRDEQFF.

V usage is TRBV6-5 and J usage is TRBJ1-5, with 10 bases matching TRBD1. This CDR3 is 14 amino acids long. Trimming at V came to 7 bases and at J to 6 bases, leaving 6 bases not matched to a gene. CDR1 is MNHEY and CDR2 is SVGAGI in the germline V gene. CDR3 DNA sequence: TGTGCCAGCAAGCCGGGACAGGGGACTCAGCCCCAGCATTTT. As protein: CASKPGQGTQPQHF.

The chain carries TRBV5-1 and TRBJ2-1, with a tentative D call TRBD2 (6 bases). Germline V gene sequence: CDR1 SGHRS, CDR2 YFSETQ. This CDR3 is built from 14 residues. V lost 6 bases and J lost 0, with 10 bases in between. The CDR3 region is CASMSGSSYNEQFF. The DNA for the CDR3 is TGCGCCAGCATGTCCGGGAGCTCCTACAATGAGCAGTTCTTC.

The chain is built from TRBV12-5 and TRBJ2-5, with D perhaps matching TRBD2 (6 bases). The CDR3 has 13 residues. V gave up 5 bases and J gave up 3 bases, with 10 bases separating them. Germline CDR1 LGHNT, CDR2 FRNRAP. The CDR3 DNA reads as TGTGCTAGTGGTCCTAGCGCCGAAGAGACCCAGTACTTC. This gives the protein CASGPSAEETQYF.

This clone was seen a handful of times. V gene TRBV5-8 combines with J gene TRBJ1-5; the D gene is possibly TRBD1 (6 bases). V was pared by 4 bases and J by 3 bases, with 14 bases between. Germline CDR1 and CDR2: SGHTS and YDEGEE. The CDR3 has 15 residues. For the CDR3, the DNA is TGTGCCAGCAGCAAAGGACAGCTCATCAATCAGCCCCAGCATTTT. Amino acid sequence: CASSKGQLINQPQHF.

CDR3 region: CASSYSAGVYGYTF. The CDR3 DNA sequence: TGTGCCAGCAGTTACTCCGCAGGGGTCTATGGCTACACCTTC. The V call is TRBV6-5, the J call TRBJ1-2, with D perhaps matching TRBD1 (6 bases). Deletions cut 0 bases from V and 4 bases from J, with 9 bases between. CDR3 size: 14 residues. Per germline, CDR1 MNHEY and CDR2 SVGAGI.